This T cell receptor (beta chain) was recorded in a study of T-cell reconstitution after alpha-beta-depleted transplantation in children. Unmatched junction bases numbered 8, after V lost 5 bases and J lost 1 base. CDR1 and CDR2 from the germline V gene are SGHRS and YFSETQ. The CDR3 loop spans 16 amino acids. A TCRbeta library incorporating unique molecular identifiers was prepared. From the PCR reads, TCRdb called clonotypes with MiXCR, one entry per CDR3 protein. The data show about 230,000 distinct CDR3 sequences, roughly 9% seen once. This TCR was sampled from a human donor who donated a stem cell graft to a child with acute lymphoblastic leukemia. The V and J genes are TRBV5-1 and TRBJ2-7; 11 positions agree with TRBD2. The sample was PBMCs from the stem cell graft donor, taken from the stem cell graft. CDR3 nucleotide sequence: TGCGCCAGCAGTTGGGGCCTAGCGGGGGGTTCCTACGAGCAGTACTTC. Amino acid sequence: CASSWGLAGGSYEQYF. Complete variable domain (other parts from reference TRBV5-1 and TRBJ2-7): KAGVTQTPRYLIKTRGQQVTLSCSPISGHRSVSWYQQTPGQGLQFLFEYFSETQRNKGNFPGRFSGRQFSNSRSEMNVSTLELGDSALYLCASSWGLAGGSYEQYFGPGTRLTVT.